This T cell receptor (beta chain) stems from a study of T cell responses to AZD1222 COVID-19 vaccine. Notes on the study in general: Spike-wide coverage was observed for vaccine-associated CD4 TCRs, with dominant responses at 160-218 and 743-854.

Profiled with immunoSEQ multiplex PCR; TCRdb holds only in-frame clones, not every one. Counted here are over 110,000 clones, approximately 87% occurring once; the ten biggest clones make up 1.5% to 2%. The V gene end was trimmed by 1 base and the J gene end by 2 bases; junction bases not matched to a gene: 1. CDR1 is SGHVS and CDR2 is FQNEAQ in the germline V gene. The CDR3 contains 14 residues. This clone was counted a single time. Its antigen is unidentified. This specimen consisted of peripheral blood, obtained 28 days after the second AZD1222 dose. This chain links TRBV7-8 with TRBJ2-7, with TRBD1 identical over 8 bases. The TCR comes from an adult who received the AZD1222 COVID-19 vaccine. Here the CDR3 reads CASSLGDRTYEQYF. CDR3 nucleotides: TGTGCCAGCAGCTTAGGGGACAGGACCTACGAGCAGTACTTC.